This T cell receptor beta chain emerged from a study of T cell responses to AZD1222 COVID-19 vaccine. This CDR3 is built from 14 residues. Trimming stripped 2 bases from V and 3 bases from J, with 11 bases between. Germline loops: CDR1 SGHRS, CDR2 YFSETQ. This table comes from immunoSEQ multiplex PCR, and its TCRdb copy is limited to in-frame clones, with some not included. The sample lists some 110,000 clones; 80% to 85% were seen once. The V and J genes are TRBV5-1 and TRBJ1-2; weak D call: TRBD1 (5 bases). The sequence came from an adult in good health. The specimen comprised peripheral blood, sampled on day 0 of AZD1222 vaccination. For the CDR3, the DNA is TGCGCCAGCAGCTTAAGGGGTACCGACTATGGCTACACCTTC. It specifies CASSLRGTDYGYTF. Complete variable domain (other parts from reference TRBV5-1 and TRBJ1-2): KAGVTQTPRYLIKTRGQQVTLSCSPISGHRSVSWYQQTPGQGLQFLFEYFSETQRNKGNFPGRFSGRQFSNSRSEMNVSTLELGDSALYLCASSLRGTDYGYTFGSGTRLTVV.